Below, one T cell receptor beta chain is given with its context. Its antigen is unidentified. This record comes from a study of cytomegalovirus exposure and HLA in healthy donors. Findings and limits, study-wide: Available immune exposure information was restricted to CMV serostatus only. Another analysis was done later, and it associated around 17,000 TCR beta sequences with HLA alleles at 0.05 false discovery rate. Data from an earlier analysis indicated that most TCR beta V segments were productive either about 87% or about 30% of the time. From TCR beta sequences, most subjects' HLA-A and HLA-B alleles were reportedly predicted accurately.

The PCR employed 60 Vbeta primers together with 13 Jbeta primers. The protocol was immunoSEQ multiplex PCR, while the TCRdb copy is restricted to in-frame clones and leaves out a portion. The sample table sets out 75,000 to 95,000 clones. This TCR was recovered from a man younger than 45 in good health and CMV-seronegative. What was sequenced was PBMCs.

The CDR3 here is CASSSILTSGNYNEQFF. CDR3 sequence (DNA): TGTGCCAGCAGCTCCATTCTAACTAGCGGGAACTACAATGAGCAGTTCTTC. The J gene is TRBJ2-1, the V gene TRBV7-9, with 10 bases identical to TRBD2. The germline V gene encodes CDR1 SEHNR and CDR2 FQNEAQ (reference sequence). There are 17 residues in the CDR3. V lost 4 bases and J lost 3; bases outside the gene matches: 9.